A single sample gave rise to the 18 T cell receptor beta chains below, sequenced in a study of blood T cell repertoires in COVID-19. Libraries were prepared by immunoSEQ multiplex PCR; TCRdb keeps only in-frame clonotypes and omits some of them. Of approximately 390,000 clones listed, approximately 85% were seen once; the top ten hold about 2.1%. The specimen sequenced was PBMCs or T cells enriched from blood (not recorded which). These receptors all come from a woman aged 40-49 years with acute COVID-19.

A single count supports this clone. V is TRBV7-2 and J is TRBJ2-3, with a weak D call TRBD2 (6 bases). This CDR3 spans 15 amino acids. In germline, CDR1 is SGHTA, CDR2 FQGNSA. The V end was cut by 2 bases, the J end by 4 bases, with 13 bases between. The CDR3 bases are TGTGCCAGCAGCTTATGGAGGGCTGGTGCAGATACGCAGTATTTT. Translated, it gives CASSLWRAGADTQYF.

The gene calls are TRBV11-2 and TRBJ1-2; 8 nucleotides align to TRBD1. CDR3 length equals 16 residues. With V trimmed by 5 bases and J by 4 bases, 12 bases remained unmatched. Germline-derived CDR1 and CDR2 are SGHAT and FQNNGV. The CDR3 region is CASSPHGLQGAYGYTF. The CDR3 DNA sequence: TGTGCCAGCAGCCCCCACGGACTCCAGGGGGCCTATGGCTACACCTTC.

V usage is TRBV24-1 and J usage is TRBJ2-2, with 8 bases lining up with TRBD1. This CDR3 spans 15 amino acids. CDR1 and CDR2 (germline): KGHDR, SFDVKD. The trim removed 10 bases at V and 5 bases at J, leaving 11 bases unmatched. CDR3 DNA: TGTGCCACTAGACCGGACAGGGACGGGACCGGGGAGCTGTTTTTT. It translates to CATRPDRDGTGELFF.

This rearrangement joins TRBV13 to TRBJ1-4; the D gene is possibly TRBD1 (5 bases). Germline V gives CDR1 PRHDT, CDR2 FYEKMQ (reference sequence). Trimming shortened V by 3 bases and J by 4 bases, and 9 bases separated the two germline ends. The CDR3 has 14 residues. The CDR3 DNA reads TGTGCCAGCAGCTTGGGAGGGGTTAATGAAAAACTGTTTTTT. Translation gives CASSLGGVNEKLFF.

The genes are TRBV2 and TRBJ1-5, with 10 bases matching TRBD1. The CDR3 spans 16 residues. The V gene end was trimmed by 5 bases and the J gene end by 3 bases; junction bases not matched to a gene: 7. Germline assignment: CDR1 SNHLY and CDR2 FYNNEI. The CDR3 nucleotides are TGTGCCAGCAGTTCCGACAGGGGGCTATACAATCAGCCCCAGCATTTT. Translated: CASSSDRGLYNQPQHF.

This chain connects TRBV29-1 to TRBJ1-1; no reliable D call. V shed 6 bases and J shed 1 base, with 15 bases lying between them. The V gene's germline CDR1 is SQVTM and CDR2 ANQGSEA. The CDR3 has 14 amino acids. CDR3 sequence (DNA): TGCAGCGTGGACTTCTGGCTGGAGAACACTGAAGCTTTCTTT. Amino acids: CSVDFWLENTEAFF.

The V and J genes are TRBV11-2 and TRBJ2-2, with 13 nucleotides matching TRBD2. The V gene's germline CDR1 is SGHAT and CDR2 FQNNGV. The CDR3 has 18 amino acids. Trimming cost V 10 bases and J 4 bases; bases outside gene matches: 15. In DNA form, the CDR3 reads TGTGCCACCCATGGAGGACTAGCGGGGGAAAGACCCACCGGGGAGCTGTTTTTT. Its translation: CATHGGLAGERPTGELFF.

J is TRBJ1-5 and V is TRBV2; D uncertain. The CDR3 has 13 amino acids. With 7 bases removed from V and 3 bases from J, the gap between germline ends came to 10 bases. Per the germline V gene, CDR1 is SNHLY and CDR2 is FYNNEI. The CDR3 coding sequence is TGTGCCAGCACTCCGGGATCCAATCAGCCCCAGCATTTT. It codes for CASTPGSNQPQHF.

The V gene is TRBV30, the J gene TRBJ2-3; 11 bases agree with TRBD2. Germline V lookup: CDR1 GTSNPN, CDR2 SVGIG (reference sequence). CDR3 size: 14 residues. After removal of 1 base from V and 6 bases from J, the junction contained 3 bases not matched to a gene. Here the CDR3 DNA reads TGTGCCTGGAGTGGACTAGCGGGGAGGGATACGCAGTATTTT. It yields the protein CAWSGLAGRDTQYF.

The CDR3: CASSARTGGGYGYTF. For the CDR3, the DNA is TGTGCCAGCAGCGCCCGGACAGGGGGCGGCTATGGCTACACCTTC. The chain is built from TRBV9 and TRBJ1-2; TRBD1 matches at 11 bases. There are 15 residues in the CDR3. Trimming removed 3 bases from V and 4 bases from J; junction bases left unmatched: 5. Germline V gene lookup returns CDR1 SGDLS and CDR2 YYNGEE.

The V and J genes are TRBV7-9 and TRBJ1-2; D is uncertain. With 4 bases removed from V and 5 bases from J, the gap between germline ends came to 14 bases. CDR1 and CDR2 (germline): SEHNR, FQNEAQ (reference sequence). This CDR3 contains 14 residues. The CDR3 nucleotides read TGTGCCAGCAGCTCCGGTAACCCGTCTTATGGCTACACCTTC. The encoded protein is CASSSGNPSYGYTF.

Comment on this clone: Additional DNA sequences in this sample encode the identical CDR3. The rearrangement joins TRBV6-5 to TRBJ2-7, with a weak D call TRBD1 (6 bases). The CDR3 has 13 amino acids. The V and J ends lost 2 bases and 2 bases respectively, with 7 bases between them. Germline CDR1 reads MNHEY; CDR2 reads SVGAGI. Here the CDR3 reads CASSYDRTYEQYF. The CDR3 DNA reads as TGTGCCAGCAGTTACGACAGGACCTACGAGCAGTACTTC.

The gene calls are TRBV27 and TRBJ1-2, with 8 bases matching TRBD1. Germline V CDR1 and CDR2: MNHEY, SMNVEV (reference sequence). Germline trimming cut 6 bases from V and 4 bases from J; bases unmatched to any gene: 1. The CDR3 is made up of 12 amino acids. CDR3 sequence reads: CASRGQGYGYTF. In DNA form, the CDR3 reads TGTGCCAGCAGAGGACAGGGCTATGGCTACACCTTC.

This sequence joins TRBV6-5 and TRBJ2-5, with a possible D match to TRBD2 (6 bases). Per the germline V gene, CDR1 is MNHEY and CDR2 is SVGAGI. This CDR3 spans 14 amino acids. V gave up 4 bases and J gave up 3 bases, with 12 bases separating them. The CDR3 region is CASSWGRREETQYF. The CDR3 DNA is TGTGCCAGCAGTTGGGGACGGAGGGAAGAGACCCAGTACTTC.

The CDR3 loop reads CASSRSGGSPEQYF. The CDR3 coding sequence is TGTGCCAGCTCTCGCTCGGGAGGGAGTCCTGAGCAGTACTTC. The chain carries TRBV18 and TRBJ2-7, with 8 bases fitting TRBD2. This CDR3 is built from 14 residues. Trimming cost V 6 bases and J 7 bases; bases outside gene matches: 11. The germline V gene has CDR1 KGHSH and CDR2 LQKENI.

The rearrangement joins TRBV24-1 to TRBJ2-2, with 11 positions matching TRBD1. The CDR3 covers 16 residues. The V gene end was trimmed by 4 bases and the J gene end by 4 bases; junction bases not matched to a gene: 4. The germline gives CDR1 KGHDR, CDR2 SFDVKD. CDR3 protein: CATSDRTGGGTGELFF. CDR3 nucleotide sequence: TGTGCCACCAGTGACCGGACAGGGGGCGGCACCGGGGAGCTGTTTTTT.

This clone was seen a few times. J is TRBJ1-2 and V is TRBV7-8; 8 nucleotides line up with TRBD1. Per germline, CDR1 SGHVS and CDR2 FQNEAQ. V lost 1 base, J lost 3 bases, and 4 bases stayed unmatched. This CDR3 contains 15 residues. The CDR3 loop is CASSLGAGGDYGYTF. The CDR3 region has the DNA TGTGCCAGCAGCTTAGGGGCAGGGGGCGACTATGGCTACACCTTC.

This chain links TRBV30 with TRBJ1-4; tentatively, D is TRBD1 (5 bases). The V gene lost 7 bases and the J gene lost 8 bases, with 20 bases spanning the gap. The CDR3 runs 14 residues. The germline V gene has CDR1 GTSNPN and CDR2 SVGIG (reference sequence). CDR3 DNA sequence: TGTGCCTACCTAGGGGAGGAGGGTAGCGAAAAACTGTTTTTT. It yields the protein CAYLGEEGSEKLFF.